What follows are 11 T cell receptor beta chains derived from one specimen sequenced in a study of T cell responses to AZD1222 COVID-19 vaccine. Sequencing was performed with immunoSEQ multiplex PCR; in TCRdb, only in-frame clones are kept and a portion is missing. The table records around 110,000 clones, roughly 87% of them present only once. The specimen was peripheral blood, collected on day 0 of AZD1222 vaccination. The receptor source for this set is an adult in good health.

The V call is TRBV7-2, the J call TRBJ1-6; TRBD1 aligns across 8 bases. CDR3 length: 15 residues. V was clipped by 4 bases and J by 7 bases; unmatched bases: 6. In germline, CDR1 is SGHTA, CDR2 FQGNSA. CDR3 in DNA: TGTGCCAGCAGCTCGCCAACAGGGGGGAATTCACCCCTCCACTTT. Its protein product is CASSSPTGGNSPLHF. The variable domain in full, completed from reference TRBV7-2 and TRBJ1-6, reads GAGVSQSPSNKVTEKGKDVELRCDPISGHTALYWYRQSLGQGLEFLIYFQGNSAPDKSGLPSDRFSAERTGGSVSTLTIQRTQQEDSAVYLCASSSPTGGNSPLHFGNGTRLTVT.

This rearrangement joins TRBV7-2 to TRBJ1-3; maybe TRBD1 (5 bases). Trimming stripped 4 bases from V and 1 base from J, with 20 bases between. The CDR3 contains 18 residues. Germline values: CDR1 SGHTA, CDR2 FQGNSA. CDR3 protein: CASSSTARSFQSGNTIYF. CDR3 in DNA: TGTGCCAGCAGCTCGACAGCCCGATCCTTTCAGTCTGGAAACACCATATATTTT.

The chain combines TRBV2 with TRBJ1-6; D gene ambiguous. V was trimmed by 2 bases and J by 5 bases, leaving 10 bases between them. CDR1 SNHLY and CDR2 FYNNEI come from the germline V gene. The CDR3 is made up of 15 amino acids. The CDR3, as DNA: TGTGCCAGCAGTGAATTTGGGGTACATAATTCACCCCTCCACTTT. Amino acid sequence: CASSEFGVHNSPLHF.

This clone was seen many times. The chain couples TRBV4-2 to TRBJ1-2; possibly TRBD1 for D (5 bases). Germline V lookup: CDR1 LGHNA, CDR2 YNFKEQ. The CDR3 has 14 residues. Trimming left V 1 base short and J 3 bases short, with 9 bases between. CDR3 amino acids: CASSQGTLHYGYTF. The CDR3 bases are TGTGCCAGCAGCCAAGGGACACTTCACTATGGCTACACCTTC.

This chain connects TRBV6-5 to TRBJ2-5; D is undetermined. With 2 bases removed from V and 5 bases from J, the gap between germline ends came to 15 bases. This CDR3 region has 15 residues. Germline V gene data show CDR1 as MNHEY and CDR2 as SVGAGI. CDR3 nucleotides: TGTGCCAGCAGTTACGATGGGCAGCGCTTCGAGACCCAGTACTTC. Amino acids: CASSYDGQRFETQYF.

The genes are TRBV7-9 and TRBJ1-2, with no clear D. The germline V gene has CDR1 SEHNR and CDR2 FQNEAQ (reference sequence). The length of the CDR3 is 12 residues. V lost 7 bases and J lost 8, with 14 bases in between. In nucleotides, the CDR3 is TGTGCCAGCACCCCTGAGGGTTTCGGCTACACCTTC. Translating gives CASTPEGFGYTF.

CDR3 sequence (DNA): TGTGCCAGCAGCCCGGTTACGGGAAAACAGAATGAGCAGTTCTTC. Translation gives CASSPVTGKQNEQFF. V is TRBV11-3 and J is TRBJ2-1, with D maybe TRBD2 (5 bases). Germline CDR1 is SGHNT and CDR2 is YENEEA. V lost 5 bases, J lost 7 bases, and 18 bases lay in between. The CDR3 has 15 residues.

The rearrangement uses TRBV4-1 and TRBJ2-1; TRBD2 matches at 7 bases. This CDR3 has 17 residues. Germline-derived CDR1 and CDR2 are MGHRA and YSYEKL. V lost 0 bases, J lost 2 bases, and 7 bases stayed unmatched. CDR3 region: CASSQDRELATYNEQFF. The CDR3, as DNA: TGCGCCAGCAGCCAAGATCGGGAACTAGCGACCTACAATGAGCAGTTCTTC.

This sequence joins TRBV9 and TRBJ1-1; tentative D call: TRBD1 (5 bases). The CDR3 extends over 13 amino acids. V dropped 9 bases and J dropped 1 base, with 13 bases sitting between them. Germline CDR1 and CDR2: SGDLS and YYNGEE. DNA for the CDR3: TGTGCCACCAAGAGACAGACGAACACTGAAGCTTTCTTT. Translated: CATKRQTNTEAFF.

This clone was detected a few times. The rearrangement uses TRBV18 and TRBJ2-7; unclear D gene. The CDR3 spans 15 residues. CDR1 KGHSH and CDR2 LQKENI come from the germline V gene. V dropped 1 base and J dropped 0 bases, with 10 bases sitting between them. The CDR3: CASSPQSGASYEQYF. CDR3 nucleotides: TGTGCCAGCTCACCACAGAGTGGCGCCTCCTACGAGCAGTACTTC.

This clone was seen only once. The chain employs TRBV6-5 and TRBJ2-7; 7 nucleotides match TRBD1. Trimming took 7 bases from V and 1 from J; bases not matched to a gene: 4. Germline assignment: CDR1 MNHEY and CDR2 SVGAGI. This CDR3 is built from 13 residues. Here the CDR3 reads CASTGTESYEQYF. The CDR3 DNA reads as TGTGCCAGCACAGGGACAGAATCCTACGAGCAGTACTTC.